Listed below are T cell receptor beta chains from one sample, sequenced in a study of shared clonotypes between healthy human individuals. The protocol was immunoSEQ multiplex PCR, while the TCRdb copy is restricted to in-frame clones and leaves out a portion. The sample holds roughly 2.5 million clones; just over 90% are singletons and the top ten take roughly 0.15%. The sample was naive CD4+ T cells sorted from blood. The receptors originated from a man in his late teens or twenties in good health. The CDR3 runs from the conserved cysteine through the conserved F or W. The D gene is left open where the match is weak. Expanded clones get a size class; other rows say once, few or many, or leave the size out.

j_gene | d_gene | abundance | v_gene | len | CDR3aa | CDR3nt
TRBJ2-7 | TRBD1 | . | TRBV2 | 15 | CASSELAGGLGEQHF | TGTGCCAGCAGTGAATTGGCAGGGGGCCTAGGGGAGCAGCACTTC
TRBJ1-1 | TRBD1 | . | TRBV5-1 | 16 | CASSSFGQGENTEAFF | TGCGCCAGCAGCTCCTTCGGACAGGGGGAGAACACTGAAGCTTTCTTT
TRBJ2-1 | TRBD2 | . | TRBV4-3 | 17 | CASSQDIAGFSYNEQFF | TGCGCCAGCAGCCAAGATATAGCGGGTTTCTCCTACAATGAGCAGTTCTTC
TRBJ1-6 | TRBD1 | . | TRBV5-1 | 16 | CASSLGSARGDSPLHF | TGCGCCAGCAGCTTGGGTTCGGCCAGGGGGGATTCACCCCTCCACTTT
TRBJ1-3 | . | once | TRBV5-4 | 15 | CASSLDLIGGNTIYF | TGTGCCAGCAGCTTGGACCTCATAGGTGGAAACACCATATATTTT
TRBJ2-3 | . | . | TRBV5-1 | 17 | CASSLDHTGYSTDTQYF | TGCGCCAGCAGCTTGGACCACACAGGGTATAGCACAGATACGCAGTATTTT
TRBJ2-5 | . | . | TRBV5-1 | 14 | CASSEITGVETQYF | TGCGCCAGCAGCGAGATTACGGGTGTTGAGACCCAGTACTTC
TRBJ1-2 | . | . | TRBV2 | 12 | CASSGAGYGYTF | TGTGCCAGCAGTGGGGCAGGCTACGGCTACACCTTC
TRBJ2-1 | TRBD2 | . | TRBV14 | 15 | CASSPRVAGGNEQFF | TGTGCCAGCAGCCCCCGGGTAGCGGGGGGGAATGAGCAGTTCTTC
TRBJ2-7 | . | . | TRBV6-1 | 12 | CASSGTGFEQYF | TGTGCCAGCAGTGGAACAGGGTTCGAGCAGTACTTC
TRBJ2-7 | TRBD2 | . | TRBV6-5 | 12 | CATHSGSYEQYF | TGTGCCACCCACAGCGGGAGCTACGAGCAGTACTTC
TRBJ2-5 | TRBD2 | . | TRBV9 | 17 | CASSSTSGSPKQETQYF | TGTGCCAGCAGCTCGACTAGCGGGAGCCCCAAACAAGAGACCCAGTACTTC
TRBJ1-1 | . | . | TRBV7-3 | 15 | CASSSQPGKDTEAFF | TGTGCCAGCAGCTCTCAACCGGGGAAAGACACTGAAGCTTTCTTT
TRBJ2-3 | TRBD2 | . | TRBV7-9 | 15 | CASSPAGGTIDTQYF | TGTGCCAGCAGTCCCGCGGGAGGGACCATAGATACGCAGTATTTT
TRBJ2-7 | . | . | TRBV7-9 | 13 | CASSFPVQGEQYF | TGTGCCAGCAGCTTCCCAGTGCAGGGCGAGCAGTACTTC
TRBJ2-1 | . | once | TRBV28 | 15 | CASISNGDLGDEQFF | TGTGCCAGCATCTCGAATGGGGATCTTGGGGATGAGCAGTTCTTC
TRBJ1-5 | . | few | TRBV9 | 14 | CASSVGETGQPQHF | TGTGCCAGCAGCGTAGGGGAGACAGGACAGCCCCAGCATTTT
TRBJ1-2 | TRBD1 | . | TRBV5-1 | 12 | CASSRMGQVYTF | TGCGCCAGCAGCCGGATGGGACAGGTCTACACCTTC
TRBJ2-7 | . | . | TRBV6-6 | 15 | CASSYSRQVSYEQYF | TGTGCCAGCAGTTACTCGAGGCAGGTATCCTACGAGCAGTACTTC
TRBJ2-3 | TRBD2 | . | TRBV19 | 15 | CASSTGTSGTDTQYF | TGTGCCAGTAGTACCGGGACTAGCGGCACAGATACGCAGTATTTT